One and the same sample provided the 7 T cell receptor beta chains below, sequenced in a study of cytomegalovirus exposure and HLA in healthy donors. Profiling relied on immunoSEQ multiplex PCR, and the TCRdb table lists in-frame clones only, not all of them. The sample consists of 150,000 to 250,000 clones, roughly 77% of them appearing once. Sequenced: PBMCs. These receptors were taken from a woman younger than 45 in good health and CMV-seronegative.

V gene TRBV29-1 combines with J gene TRBJ1-2; tentative D call: TRBD1 (6 bases). V dropped 1 base and J dropped 3 bases, with 9 bases sitting between them. This CDR3 is built from 13 residues. Per the germline V gene, CDR1 is SQVTM and CDR2 is ANQGSEA. The CDR3 sequence: CSVEGGQYYGYTF. CDR3 coding DNA: TGCAGCGTTGAAGGTGGACAGTACTATGGCTACACCTTC.

This chain connects TRBV6-6 to TRBJ1-5; TRBD1 is a possible D gene (6 bases). The V gene's germline CDR1 is MNHNY and CDR2 SVGAGI (reference sequence). Trimming left V 7 bases short and J 6 bases short, with 13 bases between. The length of the CDR3 is 13 residues. CDR3 protein: CASTSGGGQPQHF. The CDR3 DNA follows: TGTGCCAGCACGTCGGGAGGGGGTCAGCCCCAGCATTTT.

The CDR3 is CASSHGGTGNEKLFF. As DNA, the CDR3 is TGTGCCAGCAGCCACGGAGGGACGGGAAATGAAAAACTGTTTTTT. The chain links TRBV6-1 to TRBJ1-4; a possible D gene is TRBD1 (5 bases). The length of the CDR3 is 15 residues. The V and J ends lost 6 bases and 5 bases respectively, with 16 bases between them. Germline-derived CDR1 and CDR2 are MNHNS and SASEGT.

J is TRBJ1-6 and V is TRBV28, with 7 bases aligning to TRBD1. CDR1 MDHEN and CDR2 SYDVKM come from the germline V gene. CDR3 length: 16 residues. V shed 10 bases, J shed 5 bases, and the junction held 14 bases outside the gene matches. This chain's CDR3 is CAIGGQLRGNNSPLHF. The CDR3, as DNA: TGTGCCATCGGGGGACAGCTGAGGGGCAATAATTCACCCCTCCACTTT.

This chain uses TRBV7-2 with TRBJ2-7; possibly TRBD2 for D (5 bases). Germline CDR1 reads SGHTA; CDR2 reads FQGNSA. The CDR3 sequence is 17 residues long. The V end lost 1 base, the J end lost 0 bases, and 16 bases lay between the germline ends. CDR3 sequence: CASSLVGGHLSSYEQYF. In nucleotides, the CDR3 is TGTGCCAGCAGCTTAGTGGGCGGGCACCTTAGCTCCTACGAGCAGTACTTC.

This clone was detected only once. The chain employs TRBV18 and TRBJ2-7, with a tentative D call TRBD1 (6 bases). Between the trimmed V and J ends, which lost 3 bases and 4 bases, there was a span of 13 bases. The CDR3 has 14 residues. The germline V gene has CDR1 KGHSH and CDR2 LQKENI. The CDR3 DNA is TGTGCCAGCTCACCGGGTACAGGGTTATACGAGCAGTACTTC. Protein sequence: CASSPGTGLYEQYF.

A few counts support this clone. The rearrangement links TRBV10-3 to TRBJ2-1, with 9 bases fitting TRBD2. With V trimmed by 4 bases and J by 7 bases, 8 bases remained unmatched. Per the germline V gene, CDR1 is ENHRY and CDR2 is SYGVKD. The CDR3 is 15 residues long. In DNA form, the CDR3 reads TGTGCCATCAGTGGTTTCGCGGGGGGGATTAATGAGCAGTTCTTC. Protein product: CAISGFAGGINEQFF.